The following is a TCR beta chain sequence with its context. An end of the junction differs from the germline gene, which may be a read error. The repertoire was sequenced with immunoSEQ multiplex PCR; TCRdb's copy has only in-frame clones and lacks some. The table lists tens of thousands of clones, 95% to 98% of them singletons. These data are taken from a study of siplizumab effects on memory and regulatory T cells. From germline, CDR1 is SGHRS and CDR2 YFSETQ. CDR3 size: 14 residues. Sequenced input: naive CD8+ T cells sorted from blood. The chain joins TRBV5-1 to TRBJ2-2; D is ambiguous. This TCR came from a human donor in good health. Here the CDR3 DNA reads TGCGCCACCAGCCTTAGTTGGAACACCGGGGAGCTGTTTTTT. Translating gives CATSLSWNTGELFF.